This paragraph reports one T cell receptor beta chain. Its target is unknown. The data were taken from a study of cytomegalovirus exposure and HLA in healthy donors. The wider study: Earlier, approximately 190 million T cells were analyzed, and more than 100 million unique TCR beta sequences were found among them. Notes on the study in general: Some highly shared sequence variants likely arose as a pipeline artifact.

The PCR contained 60 Vbeta and 13 Jbeta primers. The table came from immunoSEQ multiplex PCR; TCRdb's copy has only in-frame clones and leaves some out. The sample has around 67,000 clones; roughly four fifths are singletons. The germline V gene encodes CDR1 MNHNS and CDR2 SASEGT. The CDR3 has 14 amino acids. Trimming pared 7 bases from V and 1 base from J, leaving 13 bases between. The V gene is TRBV6-1, the J gene TRBJ1-2; possibly TRBD1 for D (5 bases). The TCR sequence derives from a woman aged 25-40 years in good health and CMV-seropositive. Input material: PBMCs. For the CDR3, the DNA is TGTGCCAGCACCAATCCGGGGGGTAACTATGGCTACACCTTC. This encodes CASTNPGGNYGYTF.